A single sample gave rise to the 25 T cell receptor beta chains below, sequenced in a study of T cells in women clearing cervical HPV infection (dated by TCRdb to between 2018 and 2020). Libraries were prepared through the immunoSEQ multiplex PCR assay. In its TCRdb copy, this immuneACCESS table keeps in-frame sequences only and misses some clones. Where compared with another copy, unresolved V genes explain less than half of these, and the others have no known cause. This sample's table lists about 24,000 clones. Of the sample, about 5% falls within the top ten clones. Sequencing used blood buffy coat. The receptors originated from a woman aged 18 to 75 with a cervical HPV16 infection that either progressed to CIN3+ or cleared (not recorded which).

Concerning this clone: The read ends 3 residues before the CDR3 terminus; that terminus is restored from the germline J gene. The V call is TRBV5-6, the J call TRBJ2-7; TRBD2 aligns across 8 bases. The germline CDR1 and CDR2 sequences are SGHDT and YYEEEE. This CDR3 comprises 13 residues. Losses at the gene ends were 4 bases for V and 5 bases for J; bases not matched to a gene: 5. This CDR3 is CASSRSGSDEQYF. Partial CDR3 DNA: TGTGCCAGCAGCCGAAGCGGGAGCGACGAG. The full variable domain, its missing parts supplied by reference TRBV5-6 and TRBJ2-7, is DAGVTQSPTHLIKTRGQQVTLRCSPKSGHDTVSWYQQALGQGPQFIFQYYEEEERQRGNFPDRFSGHQFPNYSSELNVNALLLGDSALYLCASSRSGSDEQYFGPGTRLTVT.

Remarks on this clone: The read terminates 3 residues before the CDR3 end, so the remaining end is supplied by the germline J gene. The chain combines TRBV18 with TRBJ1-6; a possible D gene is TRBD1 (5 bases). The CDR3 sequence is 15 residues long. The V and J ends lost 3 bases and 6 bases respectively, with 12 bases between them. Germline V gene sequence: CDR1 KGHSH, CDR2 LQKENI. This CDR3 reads CASSPGGFRNSPLHF. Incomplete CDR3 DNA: TGTGCCAGCTCACCGGGGGGATTTCGTAATTCACCC.

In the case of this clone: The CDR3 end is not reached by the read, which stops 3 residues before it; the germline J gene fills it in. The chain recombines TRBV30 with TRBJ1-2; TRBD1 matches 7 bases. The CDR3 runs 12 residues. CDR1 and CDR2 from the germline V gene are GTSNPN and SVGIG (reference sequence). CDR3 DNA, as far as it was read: TGTGCCTGGAGGACAGGGTGGTACGAC. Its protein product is CAWRTGWYD. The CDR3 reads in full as CAWRTGWYDYTF.

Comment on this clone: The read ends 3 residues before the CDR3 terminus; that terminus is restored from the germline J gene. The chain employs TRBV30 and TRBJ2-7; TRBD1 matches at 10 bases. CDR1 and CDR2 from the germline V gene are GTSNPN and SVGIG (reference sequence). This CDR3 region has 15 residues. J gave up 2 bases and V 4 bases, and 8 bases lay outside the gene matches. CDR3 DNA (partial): TGTGCCTGGAATCTCTACGGGACAGGGGCCTACGAG. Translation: CAWNLYGTGAYE. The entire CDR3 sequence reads CAWNLYGTGAYEQYF.

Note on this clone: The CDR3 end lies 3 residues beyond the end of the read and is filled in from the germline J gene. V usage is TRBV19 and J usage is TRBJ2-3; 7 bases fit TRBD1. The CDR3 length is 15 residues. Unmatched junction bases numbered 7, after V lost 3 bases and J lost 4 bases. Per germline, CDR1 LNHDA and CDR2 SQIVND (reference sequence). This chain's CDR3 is CASSMSWQGADTQYF. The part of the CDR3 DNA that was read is TGTGCCAGTAGTATGAGCTGGCAGGGGGCAGATACG.

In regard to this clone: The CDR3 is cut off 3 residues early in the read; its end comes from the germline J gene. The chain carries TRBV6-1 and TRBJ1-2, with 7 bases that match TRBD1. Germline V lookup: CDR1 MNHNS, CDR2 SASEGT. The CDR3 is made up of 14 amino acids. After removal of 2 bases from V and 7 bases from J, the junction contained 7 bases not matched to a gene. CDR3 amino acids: CASSESLAGGGYTF. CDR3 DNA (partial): TGTGCCAGCAGTGAATCGCTGGCAGGGGGTGGC.

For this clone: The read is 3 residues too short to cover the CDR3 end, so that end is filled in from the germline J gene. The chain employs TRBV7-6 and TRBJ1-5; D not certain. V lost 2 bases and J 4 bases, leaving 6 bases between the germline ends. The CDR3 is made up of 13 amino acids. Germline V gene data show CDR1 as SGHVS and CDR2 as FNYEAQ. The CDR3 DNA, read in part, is TGTGCCAGCAGCTTAAGCTCAAATCAGCCC. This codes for CASSLSSNQP. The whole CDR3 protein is CASSLSSNQPQHF.

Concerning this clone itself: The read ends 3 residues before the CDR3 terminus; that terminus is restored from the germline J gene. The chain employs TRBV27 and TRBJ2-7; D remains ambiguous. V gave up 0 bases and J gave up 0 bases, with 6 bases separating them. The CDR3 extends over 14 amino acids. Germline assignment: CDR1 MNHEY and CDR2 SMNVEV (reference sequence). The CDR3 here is CASSLSSDSYEQYF. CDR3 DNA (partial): TGTGCCAGCAGTTTATCATCAGACTCCTACGAG.

CDR3 loop: CASSQGSPSYGYTF. The DNA read from the CDR3 is TGTGCCAGCAGTCAGGGGTCTCCTAGCTATGGC. The chain has TRBV2 and TRBJ1-2, with D tentatively TRBD1 (6 bases). The read is 3 residues too short to cover the CDR3 end, so that end is filled in from the germline J gene. This CDR3 has 14 amino acids. V was cut by 5 bases and J by 4 bases, with 14 bases left in between. Per germline, CDR1 SNHLY and CDR2 FYNNEI.

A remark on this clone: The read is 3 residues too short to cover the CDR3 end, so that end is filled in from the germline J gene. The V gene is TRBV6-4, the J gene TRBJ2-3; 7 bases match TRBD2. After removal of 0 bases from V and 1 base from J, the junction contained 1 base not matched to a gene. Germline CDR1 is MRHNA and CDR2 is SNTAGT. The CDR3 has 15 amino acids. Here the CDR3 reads CASSDSGGGTDTQYF. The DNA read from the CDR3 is TGTGCCAGCAGTGACTCTGGGGGGGGCACAGATACG.

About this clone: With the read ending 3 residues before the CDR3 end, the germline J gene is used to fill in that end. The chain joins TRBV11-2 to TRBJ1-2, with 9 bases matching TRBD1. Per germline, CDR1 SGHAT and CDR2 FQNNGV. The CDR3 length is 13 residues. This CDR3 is CASSSQGAWGYTF. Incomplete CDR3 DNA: TGTGCCAGCAGCTCACAGGGGGCTTGGGGC.

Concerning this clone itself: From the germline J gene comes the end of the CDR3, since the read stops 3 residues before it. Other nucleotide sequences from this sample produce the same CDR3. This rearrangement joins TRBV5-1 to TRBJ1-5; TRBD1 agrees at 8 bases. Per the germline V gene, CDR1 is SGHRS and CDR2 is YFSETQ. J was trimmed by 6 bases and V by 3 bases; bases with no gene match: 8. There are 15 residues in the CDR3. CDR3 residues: CASSSSGGLGQPQHF. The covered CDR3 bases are TGCGCCAGCAGCTCCTCAGGGGGCTTGGGTCAGCCC.

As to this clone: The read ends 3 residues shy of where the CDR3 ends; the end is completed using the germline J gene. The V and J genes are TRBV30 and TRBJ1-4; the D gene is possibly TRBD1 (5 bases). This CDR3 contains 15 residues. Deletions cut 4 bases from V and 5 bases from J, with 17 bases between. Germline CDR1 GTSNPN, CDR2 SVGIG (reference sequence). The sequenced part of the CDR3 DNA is TGTGCCTGGAATCAGGCCCGAAAGGGGAATGAAAAA. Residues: CAWNQARKGNEK. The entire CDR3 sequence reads CAWNQARKGNEKLFF.

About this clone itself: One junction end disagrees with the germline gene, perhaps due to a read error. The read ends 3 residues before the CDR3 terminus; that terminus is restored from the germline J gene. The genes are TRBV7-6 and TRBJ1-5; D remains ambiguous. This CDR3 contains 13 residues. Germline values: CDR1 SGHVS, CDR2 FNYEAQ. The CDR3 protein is CAGSRNSNQPQHF. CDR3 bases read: TGTGCCGGCAGCCGTAATAGCAATCAGCCC.

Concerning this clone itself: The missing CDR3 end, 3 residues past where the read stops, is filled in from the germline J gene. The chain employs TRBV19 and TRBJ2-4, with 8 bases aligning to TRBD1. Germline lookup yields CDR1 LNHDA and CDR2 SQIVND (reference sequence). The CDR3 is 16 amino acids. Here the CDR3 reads CASSELRDRRFYGQYF. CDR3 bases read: TGTGCCAGTAGTGAACTCCGGGACAGGCGGTTTTATGGT.

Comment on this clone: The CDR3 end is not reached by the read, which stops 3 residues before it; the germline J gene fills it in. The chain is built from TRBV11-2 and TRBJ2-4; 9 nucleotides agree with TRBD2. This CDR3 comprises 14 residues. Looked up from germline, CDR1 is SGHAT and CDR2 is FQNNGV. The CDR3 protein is CASSLVAGARVQYF. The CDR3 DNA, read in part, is TGTGCCAGCAGCTTAGTAGCGGGGGCGCGCGTT.

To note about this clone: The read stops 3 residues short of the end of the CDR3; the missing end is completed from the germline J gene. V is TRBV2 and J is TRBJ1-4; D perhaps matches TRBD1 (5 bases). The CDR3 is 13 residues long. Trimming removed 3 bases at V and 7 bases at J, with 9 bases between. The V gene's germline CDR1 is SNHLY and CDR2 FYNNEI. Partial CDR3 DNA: TGTGCCAGCAGTGAGACAGCGCCTGAAAAA. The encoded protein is CASSETAPEK. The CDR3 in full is CASSETAPEKLFF.

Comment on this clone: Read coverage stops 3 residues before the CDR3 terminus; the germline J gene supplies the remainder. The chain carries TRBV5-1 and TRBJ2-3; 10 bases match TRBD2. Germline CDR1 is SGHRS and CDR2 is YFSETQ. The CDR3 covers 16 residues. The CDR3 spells CASSLGPAGGQETQYF. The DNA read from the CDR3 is TGCGCCAGCAGCTTGGGGCCAGCGGGGGGGCAAGAGACG.

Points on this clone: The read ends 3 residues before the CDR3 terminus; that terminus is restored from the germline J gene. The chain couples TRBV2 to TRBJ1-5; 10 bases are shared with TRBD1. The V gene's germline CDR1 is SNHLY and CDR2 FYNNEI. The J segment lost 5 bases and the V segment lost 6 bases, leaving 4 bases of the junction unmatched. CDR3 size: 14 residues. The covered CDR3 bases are TGTGCCAGCAGACAAGACAGGGGGCATCAGCCC. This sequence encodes CASRQDRGHQP. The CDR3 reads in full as CASRQDRGHQPQHF.

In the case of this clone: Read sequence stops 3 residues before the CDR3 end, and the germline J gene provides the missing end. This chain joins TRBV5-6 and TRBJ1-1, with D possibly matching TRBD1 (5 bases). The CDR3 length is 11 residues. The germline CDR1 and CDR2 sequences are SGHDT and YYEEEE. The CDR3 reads CASSFDSEAFF. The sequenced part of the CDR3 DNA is TGTGCCAGCAGCTTTGACAGCGAA.

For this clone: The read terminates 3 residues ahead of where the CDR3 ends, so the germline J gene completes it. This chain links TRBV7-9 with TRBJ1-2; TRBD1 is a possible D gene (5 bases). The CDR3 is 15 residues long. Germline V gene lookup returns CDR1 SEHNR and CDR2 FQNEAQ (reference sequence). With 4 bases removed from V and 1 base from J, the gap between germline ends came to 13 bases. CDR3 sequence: CASSSEGLLNYGYTF. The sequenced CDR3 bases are TGTGCCAGCAGCTCCGAGGGACTCCTTAACTATGGC.

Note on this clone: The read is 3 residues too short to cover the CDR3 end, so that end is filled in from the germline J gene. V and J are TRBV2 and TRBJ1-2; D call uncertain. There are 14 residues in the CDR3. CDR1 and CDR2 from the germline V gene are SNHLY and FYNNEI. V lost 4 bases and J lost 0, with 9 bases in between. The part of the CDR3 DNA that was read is TGTGCCAGCAGTGTGGGCAGTCCTAACTATGGC. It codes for CASSVGSPNYG. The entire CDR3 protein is CASSVGSPNYGYTF.

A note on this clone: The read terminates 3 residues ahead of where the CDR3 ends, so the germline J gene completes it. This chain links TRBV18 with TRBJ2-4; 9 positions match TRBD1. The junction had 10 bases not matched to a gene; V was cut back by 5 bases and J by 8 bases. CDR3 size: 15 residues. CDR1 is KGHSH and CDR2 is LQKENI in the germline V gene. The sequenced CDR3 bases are TGTGCCAGCTCAGAACAGGGGGCTGATTTAGACATT. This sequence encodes CASSEQGADLDI. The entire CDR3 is CASSEQGADLDIQYF. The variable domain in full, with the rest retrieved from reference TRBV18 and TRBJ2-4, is NAGVMQNPRHLVRRRGQEARLRCSPMKGHSHVYWYRQLPEEGLKFMVYLQKENIIDESGMPKERFSAEFPKEGPSILRIQQVVRGDSAAYFCASSEQGADLDIQYFGAGTRLSVL.

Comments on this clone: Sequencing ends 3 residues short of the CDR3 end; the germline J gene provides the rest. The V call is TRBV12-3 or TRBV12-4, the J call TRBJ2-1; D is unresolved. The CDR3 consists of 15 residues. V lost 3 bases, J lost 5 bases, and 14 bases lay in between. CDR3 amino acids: CASSLYLHKDNEQFF. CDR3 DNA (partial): TGTGCCAGCAGTTTGTATCTTCACAAGGACAATGAG.

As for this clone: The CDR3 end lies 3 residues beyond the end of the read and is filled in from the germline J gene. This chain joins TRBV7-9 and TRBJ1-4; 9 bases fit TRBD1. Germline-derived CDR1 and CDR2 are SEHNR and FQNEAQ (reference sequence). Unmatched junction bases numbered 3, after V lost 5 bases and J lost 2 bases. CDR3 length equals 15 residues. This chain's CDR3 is CASSPTGGTNEKLFF. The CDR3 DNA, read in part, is TGTGCCAGCAGCCCCACAGGGGGCACTAATGAAAAA.